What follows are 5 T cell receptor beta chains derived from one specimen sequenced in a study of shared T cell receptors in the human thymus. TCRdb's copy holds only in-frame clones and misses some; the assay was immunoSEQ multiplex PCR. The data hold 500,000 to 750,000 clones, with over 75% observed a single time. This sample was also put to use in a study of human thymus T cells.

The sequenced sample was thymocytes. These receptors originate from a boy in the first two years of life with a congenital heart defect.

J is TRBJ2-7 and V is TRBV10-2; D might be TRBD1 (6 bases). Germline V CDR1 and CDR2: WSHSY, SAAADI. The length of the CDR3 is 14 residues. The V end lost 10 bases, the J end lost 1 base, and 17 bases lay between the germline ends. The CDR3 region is CATIMGAGSYEQYF. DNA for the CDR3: TGCGCCACTATCATGGGGGCGGGTTCCTACGAGCAGTACTTC.

The CDR3 DNA reads TGCGCCAGCAGCCAAGCGTCCGGGAGACGCACAGATACGCAGTATTTT. The encoded protein is CASSQASGRRTDTQYF. The chain links TRBV4-3 to TRBJ2-3, with D possibly being TRBD2 (6 bases). V was cut by 1 base and J by 1 base, with 12 bases left in between. Looked up from germline, CDR1 is LGHNA and CDR2 is YSLEER. The CDR3 is 16 amino acids.

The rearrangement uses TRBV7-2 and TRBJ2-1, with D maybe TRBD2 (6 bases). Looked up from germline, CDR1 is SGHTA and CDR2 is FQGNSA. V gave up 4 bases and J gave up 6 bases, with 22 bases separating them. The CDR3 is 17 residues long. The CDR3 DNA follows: TGTGCCAGCAGCTACGTTCTGGGCGGGATTAAGCGCAATGAGCAGTTCTTC. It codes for CASSYVLGGIKRNEQFF.

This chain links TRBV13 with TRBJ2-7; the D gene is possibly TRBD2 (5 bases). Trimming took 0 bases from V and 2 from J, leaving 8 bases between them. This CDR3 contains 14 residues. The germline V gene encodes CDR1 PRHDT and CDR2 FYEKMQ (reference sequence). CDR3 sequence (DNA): TGTGCCAGCAGCTTAGGAAGGGAGCCCTACGAGCAGTACTTC. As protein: CASSLGREPYEQYF.

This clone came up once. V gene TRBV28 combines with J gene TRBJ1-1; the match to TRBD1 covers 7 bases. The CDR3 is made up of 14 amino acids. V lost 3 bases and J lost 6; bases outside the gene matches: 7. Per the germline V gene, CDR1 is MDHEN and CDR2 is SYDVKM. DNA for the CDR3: TGTGCCAGCAGTTTGACAGGGAGGAAGGCTGAAGCTTTCTTT. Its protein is CASSLTGRKAEAFF.